The 18 T cell receptor beta chains listed next were all sequenced from one sample in a study of CD8+CD57+ T cells in acquired aplastic anemia. Selection for sequencing was limited to patients who had shown CD8+CD57+ cell expansion by flow cytometry. Genomic DNA provided the template from which TCR beta VDJ and CDR3 profiles were obtained. TCRdb passed the reads through MiXCR, listing each CDR3 protein once. The table has under 350,000 distinct CDR3 sequences, roughly 53% seen once. Sequencing was performed on sorted CD4+, CD8+, or CD8+CD57+ T cells (not recorded which) from PBMCs. All receptors derive from a human donor with aplastic anemia.

This clonotype was seen ten or more times. J is TRBJ2-7 and V is TRBV5-5; TRBD1 might be the D (6 bases). CDR1 SGHKS and CDR2 YYEKEE come from the germline V gene (reference sequence). The V end lost 3 bases, the J end lost 7 bases, and 11 bases lay between the germline ends. The CDR3 length is 12 residues. The CDR3 DNA is TGTGCCAGCAGCTGGGGAACAGGGGAGCAGTACTTC. Its translation: CASSWGTGEQYF.

Details on this clonotype: A much larger clone is a single base away; this may be a read error. The CDR3 region is CASSEGQLGRYEQYF. CDR3 coding DNA: TGTGCCAGCAGTGAAGGGCAGTTGGGACGTTACGAGCAGTACTTC. This chain links TRBV2 with TRBJ2-7; either TRBD1 or TRBD2 may supply D (5 bases each). Trimming removed 1 base from V and 4 bases from J, with 14 bases in between. This CDR3 region has 15 residues. Germline V lookup: CDR1 SNHLY, CDR2 FYNNEI.

The chain has TRBV10-2 and TRBJ2-2; TRBD2 might be the D (6 bases). Germline CDR1 and CDR2: WSHSY and SAAADI. The CDR3 loop spans 16 amino acids. V was pared by 2 bases and J by 7 bases, with 17 bases between. This CDR3 reads CASSEVGGGKGGELFF. The CDR3 DNA reads TGCGCCAGCAGTGAGGTGGGGGGAGGAAAGGGCGGGGAGCTGTTTTTT.

This clonotype was observed many times. The chain links TRBV18 to TRBJ2-7; 8 nucleotides match TRBD2. This CDR3 region has 15 residues. Trimming at V came to 4 bases and at J to 1 base, leaving 6 bases not matched to a gene. Germline CDR1 KGHSH, CDR2 LQKENI. The CDR3 spells CASSLAGGESYEQYF. DNA of the CDR3: TGTGCCAGCTCACTCGCGGGGGGCGAATCCTACGAGCAGTACTTC.

The V call is TRBV6-1, the J call TRBJ1-1; 7 bases map to TRBD1. From germline, CDR1 is MNHNS and CDR2 SASEGT. V was pared by 0 bases and J by 1 base, with 5 bases of the junction left unmatched. CDR3 length: 16 amino acids. The CDR3 bases are TGTGCCAGCAGTGAAGCGCTTGGGGACAGGAACACTGAAGCTTTCTTT. Encoded protein: CASSEALGDRNTEAFF.

Only a few counts were recorded for this clonotype. The chain couples TRBV12-3 or TRBV12-4 to TRBJ2-7, with TRBD1 matching 10 bases. The V gene end was trimmed by 6 bases and the J gene end by 2 bases; junction bases not matched to a gene: 7. This CDR3 is 15 amino acids long. The CDR3: CASRASGTGAYEQYF. The DNA for the CDR3 is TGTGCCAGCAGAGCCTCCGGGACAGGGGCCTACGAGCAGTACTTC.

To note about this clonotype: Its ends do not fully match the called genes, so a read error is possible. The V call is TRBV11-2, the J call TRBJ2-7; 12 bases align to TRBD1. The CDR3 spans 15 residues. Germline CDR1 and CDR2: SGHAT and FQNNGV. Here the CDR3 reads CASSRLGTGGNEQYF. DNA for the CDR3: TGTGCCAGCAGCCGACTGGGGACAGGGGGCAACGAGCAATACTTC.

This clonotype is a singleton in its sample. V usage is TRBV6-2 or TRBV6-3 and J usage is TRBJ2-7; D call uncertain. Per the germline V gene, CDR1 is MNHEY and CDR2 is SVGEGT. Trimming pared 2 bases from V and 5 bases from J, leaving 10 bases between. The CDR3 has 13 residues. Here the CDR3 reads CASSYGVFNEQYF. In DNA form, the CDR3 reads TGTGCCAGCAGTTACGGGGTCTTCAACGAGCAGTACTTC.

The chain links TRBV11-3 to TRBJ2-7; TRBD1 is a possible D gene (5 bases). The V gene lost 3 bases and the J gene lost 4 bases, with 13 bases spanning the gap. The CDR3 has 14 residues. Germline assignment: CDR1 SGHNT and CDR2 YENEEA. Here the CDR3 DNA reads TGTGCCAGCAGCTTGGAATCGACAGAGTACGAGCAGTACTTC. Protein product: CASSLESTEYEQYF.

This chain links TRBV20-1 with TRBJ2-5, with D possibly being TRBD1 (5 bases). The germline V gene has CDR1 DFQATT and CDR2 SNEGSKA (reference sequence). The CDR3 loop spans 14 amino acids. V was trimmed by 5 bases and J by 4 bases, leaving 17 bases between them. The CDR3 bases are TGCAGTGCTGGATACAGGACCTCACGAGAGACCCAGTACTTC. Amino acid sequence: CSAGYRTSRETQYF.

This clonotype showed up many times. V gene TRBV12-3 or TRBV12-4 combines with J gene TRBJ2-3; 7 bases align to TRBD2. CDR3 size: 15 residues. After removal of 2 bases from V and 6 bases from J, the junction contained 8 bases not matched to a gene. The CDR3 reads CASSLWAGVSDTQYF. CDR3 nucleotide sequence: TGTGCCAGCAGTTTATGGGCGGGAGTATCCGATACGCAGTATTTT.

The CDR3 nucleotides are TGTGCCAGCAGTGAACAGGAACTTGGCAATCAGCCCCAGCATTTT. Its protein is CASSEQELGNQPQHF. The chain uses TRBV2 and TRBJ1-5, with D uncertain. Germline CDR1 and CDR2: SNHLY and FYNNEI. The CDR3 sequence is 15 residues long. The V gene lost 2 bases and the J gene lost 2 bases, with 10 bases spanning the gap.

The chain employs TRBV7-2 and TRBJ1-1, with D possibly being TRBD1 (6 bases). This CDR3 contains 16 residues. V was cut by 1 base and J by 4 bases, with 16 bases left in between. The germline V gene has CDR1 SGHTA and CDR2 FQGNSA. The CDR3 region has the DNA TGTGCCAGCAGCTTAGAAGGGACATCGCGGGGCACTGAAGCTTTCTTT. Translated, it gives CASSLEGTSRGTEAFF.

As regards this clonotype: The germline gene is not matched at one end of the junction; a read error may be the cause. The chain carries TRBV7-9 and TRBJ2-2; the D is unclear. CDR3 length: 13 amino acids. The V gene's germline CDR1 is SEHNR and CDR2 FQNEAQ (reference sequence). The CDR3 region has the DNA TGTGCTAGCAGCTTAATAAACACCGGGGAGCTGTTTTTT. Translating gives CASSLINTGELFF.

This clonotype was counted between two and nine times. The V and J genes are TRBV7-2 and TRBJ2-5, with 10 bases fitting TRBD2. The germline V gene has CDR1 SGHTA and CDR2 FQGNSA. The CDR3 has 14 residues. The trim removed 8 bases at V and 3 bases at J, leaving 6 bases unmatched. As DNA, the CDR3 is TGTGCCAGCTCGGAACTAGCGGGGAAAGAGACCCAGTACTTC. Its protein product is CASSELAGKETQYF.

Ten or more counts support this clonotype. The J gene is TRBJ2-4, the V gene TRBV5-1, with 7 nucleotides matching TRBD1. The CDR3 length is 18 residues. CDR1 is SGHRS, CDR2 YFSETQ, per germline. The V gene end was trimmed by 6 bases and the J gene end by 7 bases; junction bases not matched to a gene: 22. For the CDR3, the DNA is TGCGCCAGCACCCTAGACAGGGCCGGCACCTTCGGGGTTAACATTCAGTACTTC. Protein product: CASTLDRAGTFGVNIQYF.

This clonotype was counted between two and nine times. Here the CDR3 reads CASRDSSYEQYF. For the CDR3, the DNA is TGTGCCAGCAGGGACAGCTCCTACGAGCAGTACTTC. This chain joins TRBV15 and TRBJ2-7; TRBD1 aligns across 7 bases. The germline CDR1 and CDR2 sequences are LNHNV and YYDKDF (reference sequence). CDR3 length equals 12 residues. V lost 10 bases and J lost 0; bases outside the gene matches: 3.

The table lists this clonotype with many counts. This chain joins TRBV15 and TRBJ1-2; tentatively, D is TRBD1 (5 bases). Germline V lookup: CDR1 LNHNV, CDR2 YYDKDF (reference sequence). The CDR3 contains 15 residues. Trimming shortened V by 0 bases and J by 3 bases, and 11 bases separated the two germline ends. DNA for the CDR3: TGTGCCACCAGCAGAGATGTGGGGGGAGACTATGGCTACACCTTC. As protein: CATSRDVGGDYGYTF. Full variable domain (missing parts from reference TRBV15 and TRBJ1-2): DAMVIQNPRYQVTQFGKPVTLSCSQTLNHNVMYWYQQKSSQAPKLLFHYYDKDFNNEADTPDNFQSRRPNTSFCFLDIRSPGLGDTAMYLCATSRDVGGDYGYTFGSGTRLTVV.